Below, one T cell receptor beta chain is given with its context. This sample stems from a study of T cell responses to AZD1222 COVID-19 vaccine. TCRdb's table, derived via immunoSEQ multiplex PCR, lists solely in-frame clones and lacks some. Of some 150,000 clones listed, around 88% are singletons. The CDR3 is 16 amino acids. Trimming cost V 0 bases and J 4 bases; bases outside gene matches: 9. Germline V gene sequence: CDR1 SGHNT, CDR2 YYREEE (reference sequence). This specimen consisted of peripheral blood, obtained on day 0 of AZD1222 vaccination. This receptor was identified in an adult in good health. The genes are TRBV5-4 and TRBJ1-2, with 7 bases aligning to TRBD1. This chain's CDR3 is CASSLGEGGSTYGYTF. CDR3 DNA sequence: TGTGCCAGCAGCTTGGGGGAAGGGGGCTCGACCTATGGCTACACCTTC. Looking up the rest from reference TRBV5-4 and TRBJ1-2 gives the full variable domain: ETGVTQSPTHLIKTRGQQVTLRCSSQSGHNTVSWYQQALGQGPQFIFQYYREEENGRGNFPPRFSGLQFPNYSSELNVNALELDDSALYLCASSLGEGGSTYGYTFGSGTRLTVV.